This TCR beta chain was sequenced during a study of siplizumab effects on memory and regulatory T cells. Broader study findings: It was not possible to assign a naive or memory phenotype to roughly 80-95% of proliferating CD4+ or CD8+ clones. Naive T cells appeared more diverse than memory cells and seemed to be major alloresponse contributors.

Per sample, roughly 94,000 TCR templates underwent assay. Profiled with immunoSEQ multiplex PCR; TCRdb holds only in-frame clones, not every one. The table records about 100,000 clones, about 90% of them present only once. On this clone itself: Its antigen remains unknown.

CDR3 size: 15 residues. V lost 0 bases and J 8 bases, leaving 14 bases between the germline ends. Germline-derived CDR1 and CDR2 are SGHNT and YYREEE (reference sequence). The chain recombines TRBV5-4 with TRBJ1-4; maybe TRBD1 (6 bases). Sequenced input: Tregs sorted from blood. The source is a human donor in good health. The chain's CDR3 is CASSLGGGLGEKLFF. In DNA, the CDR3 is TGTGCCAGCAGCTTGGGAGGGGGTCTGGGAGAAAAACTGTTTTTT.